This T cell receptor beta chain was found in a study of T cells and Merkel cell carcinoma outcomes. Broader study findings: Repertoire plus T-cell density reportedly predicted Merkel cell carcinoma outcomes.

Clones were sequenced by immunoSEQ multiplex PCR, and TCRdb holds only the in-frame ones, with some missing. This table holds 15,000 to 17,000 clones, about four fifths found once. Comment on this clone: What it recognizes is unknown.

V was clipped by 1 base and J by 2 bases; unmatched bases: 5. Looked up from germline, CDR1 is SGHNT and CDR2 is YYREEE (reference sequence). This CDR3 is 16 amino acids long. Sequenced sample: tumor tissue from Merkel cell carcinoma. The chain joins TRBV5-4 to TRBJ1-2; TRBD1 aligns across 10 bases. The receptor's source is a human donor with Merkel cell carcinoma. The CDR3 nucleotides are TGTGCCAGCAGCTTGAATTTGGGACAGGGGAACTATGGCTACACCTTC. This encodes CASSLNLGQGNYGYTF.